The 27 T cell receptor beta chains reported below all come from one sample, sequenced in a study of cytomegalovirus exposure and HLA in healthy donors. PCR employed 60 Vbeta and 13 Jbeta primers. Using immunoSEQ multiplex PCR, the repertoire was profiled, and TCRdb retains in-frame clones only, with some absent. The data contain 60,000 to 90,000 clones, about 79% of them seen just once; the ten biggest clones take up under 20%. The source material was PBMCs. Receptors originate from a man between 70 and 80 years old in good health and CMV-seropositive.

The chain carries TRBV18 and TRBJ1-5; TRBD1 aligns across 9 bases. Germline assignment: CDR1 KGHSH and CDR2 LQKENI. The CDR3 totals 16 residues. With V trimmed by 4 bases and J by 7 bases, 11 bases remained unmatched. CDR3 protein: CASSLTVTGGEQPQHF. The CDR3 DNA follows: TGTGCCAGCTCACTGACAGTGACAGGGGGGGAACAGCCCCAGCATTTT.

This clone was seen a handful of times. This rearrangement joins TRBV27 to TRBJ1-5; possible D gene TRBD1, 6 bases. CDR3 length: 14 residues. The ends were cut back, 5 bases at V and 4 bases at J, with 12 bases in the middle. CDR1 is MNHEY and CDR2 is SMNVEV in the germline V gene (reference sequence). The CDR3 DNA reads as TGTGCCAGCAGTGACCACAGGGATAATCAGCCCCAGCATTTT. It translates to CASSDHRDNQPQHF.

The chain recombines TRBV7-2 with TRBJ2-7, with D possibly being TRBD1 (5 bases). Germline V gene sequence: CDR1 SGHTA, CDR2 FQGNSA. The ends were cut back, 2 bases at V and 4 bases at J, with 9 bases in the middle. The CDR3 sequence is 13 residues long. The CDR3 region has the DNA TGTGCCAGCAGCTTACCGCAGGGATACGAGCAGTACTTC. This encodes CASSLPQGYEQYF.

The V gene is TRBV28, the J gene TRBJ1-2; D is perhaps TRBD1 (6 bases). From germline, CDR1 is MDHEN and CDR2 SYDVKM. The V gene lost 6 bases and the J gene lost 4 bases, with 12 bases spanning the gap. This CDR3 region has 13 residues. This CDR3 is CASSSRTVYGYTF. As DNA, the CDR3 is TGTGCCAGCAGCAGTAGGACAGTCTATGGCTACACCTTC.

This clone appeared a few times. The chain joins TRBV4-1 to TRBJ1-2; no firm D call. The CDR3 contains 16 residues. The V and J ends lost 1 base and 4 bases respectively, with 16 bases between them. Germline V gives CDR1 MGHRA, CDR2 YSYEKL. CDR3 nucleotides: TGCGCCAGCAGCCAAGGGGCTGGGTCCCTCTCCTATGGCTACACCTTC. Protein product: CASSQGAGSLSYGYTF.

The CDR3 sequence: CASSFHEGEQFF. CDR3 nucleotides: TGTGCCAGCAGCTTCCATGAGGGTGAGCAGTTCTTC. The J gene is TRBJ2-1, the V gene TRBV5-4, with D possibly TRBD2 on 5 matching bases. V was trimmed by 2 bases and J by 9 bases, leaving 9 bases between them. This CDR3 is built from 12 residues. Germline CDR1 SGHNT, CDR2 YYREEE (reference sequence).

The chain recombines TRBV27 with TRBJ2-2, with 7 bases matching TRBD2. The CDR3 covers 15 residues. Germline CDR1 reads MNHEY; CDR2 reads SMNVEV (reference sequence). V was clipped by 3 bases and J by 6 bases; unmatched bases: 7. CDR3 residues: CASSFGGVSPGELFF. The CDR3 DNA sequence: TGTGCCAGCAGTTTTGGGGGGGTCTCCCCCGGGGAGCTGTTTTTT.

The chain uses TRBV28 and TRBJ2-5; tentatively, D is TRBD2 (5 bases). V was cut by 4 bases and J by 2 bases, with 14 bases left in between. The CDR3 spans 15 residues. Germline values: CDR1 MDHEN, CDR2 SYDVKM. CDR3 in amino acids: CASSSGESTQETQYF. DNA of the CDR3: TGTGCCAGCAGTTCCGGGGAAAGCACGCAAGAGACCCAGTACTTC.

The rearrangement links TRBV29-1 to TRBJ2-5; 10 bases fit TRBD2. This CDR3 contains 15 residues. Germline-derived CDR1 and CDR2 are SQVTM and ANQGSEA. The V and J ends lost 6 bases and 0 bases, in that order; junction bases with no gene match: 7. The CDR3 protein is CSVPGLARYQETQYF. CDR3 DNA: TGCAGCGTCCCGGGACTAGCGAGGTACCAAGAGACCCAGTACTTC.

The table lists this clone with a few counts. The V and J genes are TRBV18 and TRBJ1-5; D unresolved. Germline V gives CDR1 KGHSH, CDR2 LQKENI. V shed 2 bases and J shed 0 bases, with 8 bases lying between them. This CDR3 contains 15 residues. The CDR3 spells CASSPGGNSNQPQHF. The CDR3, as DNA: TGTGCCAGCTCACCAGGAGGTAATAGCAATCAGCCCCAGCATTTT.

The chain couples TRBV28 to TRBJ1-2; a possible D gene is TRBD1 (5 bases). The CDR3 is 13 residues long. CDR1 and CDR2 from the germline V gene are MDHEN and SYDVKM. V lost 6 bases and J 4 bases, leaving 12 bases between the germline ends. The CDR3 DNA reads TGTGCCAGCAGAGGGGTGACGGGCTATGGCTACACCTTC. As protein: CASRGVTGYGYTF.

The chain uses TRBV18 and TRBJ1-1; D is perhaps TRBD1 (6 bases). V gave up 2 bases and J gave up 0 bases, with 16 bases separating them. This CDR3 comprises 17 residues. The V gene's germline CDR1 is KGHSH and CDR2 LQKENI. This chain's CDR3 is CASSPTGTGQLNTEAFF. CDR3 nucleotides: TGTGCCAGCTCACCAACCGGAACAGGGCAATTGAACACTGAAGCTTTCTTT.

On this clone itself: A read error may account for a junction end that differs from germline. This sequence joins TRBV11-2 and TRBJ1-4; D is possibly TRBD1 (6 bases). This CDR3 comprises 12 residues. Germline CDR1 reads SGHAT; CDR2 reads FQNNGV. The CDR3 sequence is CASSIARGRFSF. As DNA, the CDR3 is TGTGCCAGCAGCATTGCCAGGGGACGCTTTTCTTTT.

The chain employs TRBV29-1 and TRBJ2-7; 12 positions match TRBD1. The CDR3 is made up of 14 amino acids. Trimming cost V 7 bases and J 7 bases; bases outside gene matches: 11. Germline V gene lookup returns CDR1 SQVTM and CDR2 ANQGSEA. CDR3 sequence: CSAAAGTGGREQYF. CDR3 coding DNA: TGCAGCGCGGCCGCCGGGACAGGGGGCCGTGAGCAGTACTTC.

This chain connects TRBV5-1 to TRBJ2-1; TRBD1 aligns across 9 bases. J gave up 8 bases and V 3 bases, and 15 bases lay outside the gene matches. From germline, CDR1 is SGHRS and CDR2 YFSETQ. The CDR3 runs to 17 residues. The CDR3 here is CASSSEPSGQGRHEQFF. In DNA form, the CDR3 reads TGCGCCAGCAGCTCTGAACCATCGGGACAGGGAAGGCATGAGCAGTTCTTC.

The chain has TRBV6-5 and TRBJ1-6, with TRBD1 matching 7 bases. Germline V gene lookup returns CDR1 MNHEY and CDR2 SVGAGI. The junction had 5 bases not matched to a gene; V was cut back by 10 bases and J by 5 bases. This CDR3 region has 13 residues. The CDR3 spells CATGQEHNSPLHF. Written as DNA, the CDR3 is TGTGCCACCGGACAGGAACATAATTCACCCCTCCACTTT.

DNA of the CDR3: TGTGCCAGCAGTGAATACAGGACAGGGGGGTTCCAAGAGACCCAGTACTTC. This translates into CASSEYRTGGFQETQYF. The chain recombines TRBV25-1 with TRBJ2-5; 10 nucleotides line up with TRBD1. After removal of 0 bases from V and 1 base from J, the junction contained 5 bases not matched to a gene. CDR3 length: 17 amino acids. Germline V gives CDR1 MGHDK, CDR2 SYGVNS.

This sequence joins TRBV5-1 and TRBJ2-5, with D perhaps matching TRBD2 (5 bases). Trimming cost V 6 bases and J 2 bases, with 14 bases left between them. Germline CDR1 and CDR2: SGHRS and YFSETQ. The length of the CDR3 is 14 residues. CDR3 sequence (DNA): TGCGCCAGCATGTCCGGTCGGGGACAAGAGACCCAGTACTTC. Translated: CASMSGRGQETQYF. The full variable domain, completed using reference TRBV5-1 and TRBJ2-5, is KAGVTQTPRYLIKTRGQQVTLSCSPISGHRSVSWYQQTPGQGLQFLFEYFSETQRNKGNFPGRFSGRQFSNSRSEMNVSTLELGDSALYLCASMSGRGQETQYFGPGTRLLVL.

The gene calls are TRBV18 and TRBJ1-4, with D possibly TRBD1 on 6 matching bases. Deletions cut 1 base from V and 5 bases from J, with 8 bases between. The CDR3 is made up of 14 amino acids. The germline V gene encodes CDR1 KGHSH and CDR2 LQKENI. CDR3 sequence reads: CASSPQGTNEKLFF. The CDR3 DNA reads TGTGCCAGCTCACCACAGGGGACAAATGAAAAACTGTTTTTT.

The genes are TRBV29-1 and TRBJ1-2; 8 nucleotides line up with TRBD1. The CDR3 has 14 residues. CDR1 and CDR2 (germline): SQVTM, ANQGSEA. After removal of 3 bases from V and 5 bases from J, the junction contained 8 bases not matched to a gene. CDR3 nucleotide sequence: TGCAGCGTTGACTTTACCAGGGGGCCGTATGGCTACACCTTC. Residues: CSVDFTRGPYGYTF.

The gene calls are TRBV7-2 and TRBJ2-1; the match to TRBD2 covers 13 bases. V was clipped by 7 bases and J by 7 bases; unmatched bases: 7. Germline CDR1 and CDR2: SGHTA and FQGNSA. The CDR3 extends over 15 amino acids. The CDR3 loop is CASTPGLAGVNEQFF. CDR3 coding DNA: TGTGCCAGCACCCCTGGACTAGCGGGAGTTAATGAGCAGTTCTTC.

The gene calls are TRBV30 and TRBJ2-5; possible D gene TRBD2, 6 bases. The CDR3 runs 13 residues. Per germline, CDR1 GTSNPN and CDR2 SVGIG (reference sequence). V dropped 2 bases and J dropped 6 bases, with 13 bases sitting between them. The CDR3 protein is CAWSTGTAKTQYF. CDR3 in DNA: TGTGCCTGGAGTACCGGGACTGCTAAGACCCAGTACTTC.

The genes are TRBV5-4 and TRBJ1-6; TRBD1 matches at 8 bases. This CDR3 comprises 13 residues. The V gene end was trimmed by 4 bases and the J gene end by 9 bases; junction bases not matched to a gene: 3. Germline CDR1 and CDR2: SGHNT and YYREEE (reference sequence). The CDR3 loop is CASSNDRGSPLHF. CDR3 DNA: TGTGCCAGCAGCAACGACAGGGGTTCACCCCTCCACTTT. The full variable domain, with the rest looked up from reference TRBV5-4 and TRBJ1-6, is ETGVTQSPTHLIKTRGQQVTLRCSSQSGHNTVSWYQQALGQGPQFIFQYYREEENGRGNFPPRFSGLQFPNYSSELNVNALELDDSALYLCASSNDRGSPLHFGNGTRLTVT.

This chain links TRBV28 with TRBJ1-3, with D perhaps TRBD1 (6 bases). Trimming stripped 4 bases from V and 3 bases from J, with 13 bases between. Germline loops: CDR1 MDHEN, CDR2 SYDVKM. The CDR3 has 15 residues. The CDR3 here is CASSSEGGLGNTIYF. CDR3 DNA sequence: TGTGCCAGCAGTTCGGAAGGGGGTCTTGGAAACACCATATATTTT.

The chain employs TRBV6-5 and TRBJ2-7; TRBD2 aligns across 9 bases. CDR3 length: 15 amino acids. The V gene's germline CDR1 is MNHEY and CDR2 SVGAGI. Trimming at V came to 1 base and at J to 7 bases, leaving 8 bases not matched to a gene. CDR3: CASSYLAGDAVEQYF. The CDR3 DNA follows: TGTGCCAGCAGTTACTTAGCGGGAGATGCCGTTGAGCAGTACTTC.

The CDR3 protein is CASSGGDRAGTYEQYF. The CDR3, as DNA: TGTGCCAGCAGCGGGGGGGACAGGGCTGGAACCTACGAGCAGTACTTC. The rearrangement links TRBV5-4 to TRBJ2-7; 9 nucleotides line up with TRBD1. The germline V gene encodes CDR1 SGHNT and CDR2 YYREEE (reference sequence). Trimming at V came to 4 bases and at J to 2 bases, leaving 10 bases not matched to a gene. The CDR3 is 16 amino acids.

The gene calls are TRBV10-3 and TRBJ2-5; D may be TRBD2 (6 bases). The V end was cut by 2 bases, the J end by 4 bases, with 14 bases between. Germline V CDR1 and CDR2: ENHRY, SYGVKD. The CDR3 consists of 15 residues. CDR3 sequence: CAISEHPGGTETQYF. The CDR3, as DNA: TGTGCCATCAGTGAGCACCCCGGAGGGACAGAGACCCAGTACTTC.